The rows below give T cell receptor beta chains drawn from one sample of a study of a mutant IDH1 vaccine in newly diagnosed glioma. Their specific antigens are unknown. Data came from immunoSEQ multiplex PCR; TCRdb stores just in-frame clones and leaves some out. In the table there are approximately 41,000 clones, 75% to 90% of which are singletons. The specimen comprised PBMCs, sampled from a glioma patient whose treatment included an IDH1 peptide vaccine. The receptors come from a man aged 35 to 55 with glioma. Both conserved end residues are part of each CDR3. Fields, in order: J gene, V gene, CDR3 protein.

J gene: TRBJ1-1; V gene: TRBV2; CDR3 protein: CASSLEPITTEAFF
J gene: TRBJ2-5; V gene: TRBV4-1; CDR3 protein: CASSQVARETQYF
J gene: TRBJ2-7; V gene: TRBV6-5; CDR3 protein: CASESGTTYEQYF
J gene: TRBJ2-2; V gene: TRBV11-2; CDR3 protein: CASTLTSNTGELFF
J gene: TRBJ2-5; V gene: TRBV9; CDR3 protein: CASSPQLSGYQETQYF
J gene: TRBJ2-1; V gene: TRBV18; CDR3 protein: CASSPERSYNEQFF
J gene: TRBJ2-5; V gene: TRBV7-8; CDR3 protein: CASSPRLVKETQYF
J gene: TRBJ1-6; V gene: TRBV28; CDR3 protein: CASIGGGNSPLHF
J gene: TRBJ2-5; V gene: TRBV5-1; CDR3 protein: CASSLAPSGQETQYF
J gene: TRBJ1-1; V gene: TRBV4-3; CDR3 protein: CASRRAGMNTEAFF
J gene: TRBJ2-2; V gene: TRBV6-1; CDR3 protein: CASAGYTGELFF
J gene: TRBJ1-6; V gene: TRBV4-1; CDR3 protein: CASSPIPGTGNSPLHF
J gene: TRBJ2-7; V gene: TRBV5-4; CDR3 protein: CASSLRGSYEQYF
J gene: TRBJ2-1; V gene: TRBV27; CDR3 protein: CASSLLGGGSIQFF
J gene: TRBJ1-4; V gene: TRBV5-1; CDR3 protein: CASSFAGAREKLFF
J gene: TRBJ2-1; V gene: TRBV10-1; CDR3 protein: CASSGRSKGSYNEQFF
J gene: TRBJ2-2; V gene: TRBV5-1; CDR3 protein: CASSFRAGDTGELFF
J gene: TRBJ2-7; V gene: TRBV7-9; CDR3 protein: CASSPGTASEQYF
J gene: TRBJ2-1; V gene: TRBV18; CDR3 protein: CASSPALGQGYNEQFF
J gene: TRBJ1-6; V gene: TRBV30; CDR3 protein: CAWRGDRGWGNSPLHF
J gene: TRBJ2-6; V gene: TRBV6-1; CDR3 protein: CASTPLVSGANVLTF
J gene: TRBJ2-3; V gene: TRBV29-1; CDR3 protein: CSVEPLAQAQYF
J gene: TRBJ2-5; V gene: TRBV7-8; CDR3 protein: CASSSYGTSGEVETQYF
J gene: TRBJ1-5; V gene: TRBV19; CDR3 protein: CASSMTVGDQPQHF
J gene: TRBJ1-5; V gene: TRBV19; CDR3 protein: CASSIGSDRVNQPQHF
J gene: TRBJ1-2; V gene: TRBV6-1; CDR3 protein: CASRTTERDGYTF
J gene: TRBJ1-1; V gene: TRBV5-1; CDR3 protein: CASSLGRGTHKNTEAFF
J gene: TRBJ1-2; V gene: TRBV10-3; CDR3 protein: CAISDPGHPNYGYTF
J gene: TRBJ1-1; V gene: TRBV27; CDR3 protein: CASSLSIMVNTEAFF
J gene: TRBJ1-2; V gene: TRBV5-1; CDR3 protein: CASSLVVQGGGYTF
J gene: TRBJ1-1; V gene: TRBV5-4; CDR3 protein: CASSLATMNTEAFF
J gene: TRBJ1-1; V gene: TRBV28; CDR3 protein: CASSLVGGIEAFF
J gene: TRBJ1-2; V gene: TRBV4-2; CDR3 protein: CASSQDRASYGYTF
J gene: TRBJ1-2; V gene: TRBV5-4; CDR3 protein: CASSLVAGQGNGYTF
J gene: TRBJ2-7; V gene: TRBV5-1; CDR3 protein: CASSFGTSWDEQYF
J gene: TRBJ2-1; V gene: TRBV6-5; CDR3 protein: CASSRRQHNEQFF
J gene: TRBJ1-3; V gene: TRBV4-3; CDR3 protein: CASSPGRISGNTIYF
J gene: TRBJ1-2; V gene: TRBV6-5; CDR3 protein: CASRPGEGYGYTF
J gene: TRBJ2-5; V gene: TRBV6-5; CDR3 protein: CASSFLGAETQYF
J gene: TRBJ2-7; V gene: TRBV7-8; CDR3 protein: CASSLGGRALSEQYF
J gene: TRBJ2-7; V gene: TRBV9; CDR3 protein: CASSPLGGSGSWPYEQYF